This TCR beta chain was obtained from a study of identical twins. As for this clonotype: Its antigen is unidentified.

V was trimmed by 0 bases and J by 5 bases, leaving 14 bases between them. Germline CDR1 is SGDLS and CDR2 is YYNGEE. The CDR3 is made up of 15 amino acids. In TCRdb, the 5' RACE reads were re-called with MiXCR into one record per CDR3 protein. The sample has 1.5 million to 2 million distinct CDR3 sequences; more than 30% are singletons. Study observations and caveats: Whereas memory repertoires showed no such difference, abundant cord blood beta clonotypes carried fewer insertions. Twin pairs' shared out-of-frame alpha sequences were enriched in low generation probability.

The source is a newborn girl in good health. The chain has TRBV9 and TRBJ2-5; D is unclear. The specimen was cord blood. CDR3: CASSVALVAQETQYF. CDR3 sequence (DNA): TGTGCCAGCAGCGTAGCCCTCGTTGCCCAGGAGACCCAGTACTTC.